This paragraph reports one TCR beta chain. No antigen is known for it. The data belong to a study of cytomegalovirus exposure and HLA in healthy donors. Study details: As released early, the data held 75 million to 90 million unique TCRs from HLA-typed donors. Study results and limitations: Per a later analysis, roughly 17,000 TCR beta sequences showed association with HLA alleles at 0.05 false discovery rate.

In the PCR, 60 Vbeta and 13 Jbeta primers were used. Profiling relied on immunoSEQ multiplex PCR, and the TCRdb table lists in-frame clones only, not all of them. The sample holds 140,000 to 150,000 clones; around four fifths are singletons and the top ten take about 3.2%. From germline, CDR1 is SGHTA and CDR2 FQGNSA. With 5 bases removed from V and 1 base from J, the gap between germline ends came to 17 bases. The CDR3 runs 16 residues. The chain couples TRBV7-2 to TRBJ2-5; no reliable D call. The source is a female donor in good health and CMV-seronegative. Sequenced input: PBMCs. The CDR3 loop is CASSPQAGYRQETQYF. The CDR3 region has the DNA TGTGCCAGCAGCCCCCAGGCAGGCTACCGCCAAGAGACCCAGTACTTC.